A single TCR beta chain is shown here with its context. The antigen remains undetermined. This entry comes from a study of cytomegalovirus exposure and HLA in healthy donors. V lost 2 bases and J lost 4, with 11 bases in between. This CDR3 has 15 amino acids. CDR1 is SNHLY and CDR2 is FYNNEI in the germline V gene. Study results and caveats: Altogether, 160 or so TCR beta chains were recorded as cytomegalovirus-associated. It has been reported that TCR beta sequences accurately predicted the HLA-A and HLA-B alleles of most subjects.

The PCR ran on 60 Vbeta and 13 Jbeta primers. Assay: immunoSEQ multiplex PCR; the TCRdb copy retains only in-frame clones and omits some. The data contain around 36,000 clones, roughly four fifths of them singletons. The sample taken for sequencing was PBMCs. The receptor's source is a woman in her 40s in good health and CMV-seronegative. The gene calls are TRBV2 and TRBJ2-2; D is perhaps TRBD2 (7 bases). The chain's CDR3 is CASSEWGGLTGELFF. In nucleotides, the CDR3 is TGTGCCAGCAGTGAATGGGGGGGCCTCACCGGGGAGCTGTTTTTT.